This T cell receptor beta chain was retrieved from a study of T cells after yellow fever vaccination. Study conclusions and caveats: The secondary response was weaker but peaked faster, day 5 versus 15.

UMIs and a universal primer site were added when TCR cDNA was made by 5'RACE template switching. TCRdb recomputed calls from the 5' RACE reads with MiXCR, one row per CDR3 protein. The sample records about 340,000 distinct CDR3 sequences, approximately 3.9% being singletons. About this clonotype: The antigen is not known.

Germline V gives CDR1 SGHRS, CDR2 YFSETQ. V gave up 0 bases and J gave up 2 bases, with 14 bases separating them. The CDR3 sequence is 16 residues long. This receptor was obtained from a young man who received the YFV17D yellow fever vaccine. The material was PBMCs, obtained 5 days after the yellow fever booster vaccination. V is TRBV5-1 and J is TRBJ1-1, with no clear D. Here the CDR3 reads CASSLGGHRANTEAFF. The CDR3 bases are TGCGCCAGCAGCTTGGGAGGCCACCGGGCAAACACTGAAGCTTTCTTT.